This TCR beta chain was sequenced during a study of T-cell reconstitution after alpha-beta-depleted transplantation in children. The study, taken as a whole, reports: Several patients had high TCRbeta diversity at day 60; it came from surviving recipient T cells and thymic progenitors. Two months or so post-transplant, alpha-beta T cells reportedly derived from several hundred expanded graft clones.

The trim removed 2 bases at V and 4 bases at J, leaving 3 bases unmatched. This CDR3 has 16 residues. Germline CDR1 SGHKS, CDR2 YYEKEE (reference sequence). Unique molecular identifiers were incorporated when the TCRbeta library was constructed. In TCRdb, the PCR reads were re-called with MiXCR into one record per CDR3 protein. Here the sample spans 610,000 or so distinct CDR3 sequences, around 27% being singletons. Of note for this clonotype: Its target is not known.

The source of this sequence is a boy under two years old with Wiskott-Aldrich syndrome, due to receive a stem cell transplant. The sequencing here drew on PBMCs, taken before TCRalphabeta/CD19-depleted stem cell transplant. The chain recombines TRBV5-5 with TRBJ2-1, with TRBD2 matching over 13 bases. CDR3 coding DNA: TGTGCCAGCAGCTTACTAGCGGGAGGGTTGTACAATGAGCAGTTCTTC. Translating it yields CASSLLAGGLYNEQFF.